Here is one T cell receptor beta chain with its context. Its antigen is still unknown. This sample is part of a study of cytomegalovirus exposure and HLA in healthy donors. Study-level results: TCR association rates varied by HLA locus in a later analysis, with DRB1 highest and HLA-C lowest. Later analysis associated a missense DCLRE1C variant with TCR beta V- and J-gene trimming.

Looked up from germline, CDR1 is MGHRA and CDR2 is YSYEKL. J gave up 8 bases and V 4 bases, and 11 bases lay outside the gene matches. The CDR3 is 15 amino acids. The PCR contained 60 Vbeta and 13 Jbeta primers. Clones were read by immunoSEQ multiplex PCR, and TCRdb kept only the in-frame ones, dropping some. Among around 170,000 clones listed, roughly 80% were seen once. The chain is built from TRBV4-1 and TRBJ1-3; 7 bases map to TRBD1. The sample comprised PBMCs. This receptor was obtained from a man aged 40-55 years in good health and CMV-seropositive. CDR3 amino acids: CASSPRDSSSHTIYF. Here the CDR3 DNA reads TGCGCCAGCAGCCCCCGGGACAGTTCGTCGCACACCATATATTTT.